This T cell receptor (beta chain) was captured in a study of T cells in Graves' hyperthyroidism and ophthalmopathy. RNA transcripts gave rise to amplified TCR beta CDR3 regions. HTBI primers were employed in a first-round RT-PCR of the TCR CDR3. TCRdb itself ran the multiplex PCR reads through MiXCR, one entry per CDR3 protein. This table has about 59,000 distinct CDR3 sequences, approximately 57% appearing once. The V and J ends lost 0 bases and 3 bases respectively, with 11 bases between them. Looked up from germline, CDR1 is SGHVS and CDR2 is FQNEAQ. CDR3 length equals 15 residues. This clonotype originated in an older woman with Graves' ophthalmopathy. The chain recombines TRBV7-8 with TRBJ1-2, with D unresolved. The specimen sequenced was blood. The CDR3 is CASSLARDGDYGYTF. The DNA of the CDR3 is TGTGCCAGCAGCTTAGCTAGAGACGGAGACTATGGCTACACCTTC.